Below, 22 T cell receptor beta chains from the same sample are listed, as sequenced in a study of blood T cell repertoires in COVID-19. TCRdb keeps only in-frame clones here, not all; method: immunoSEQ multiplex PCR. The sample has 110,000 or so clones, 70% to 80% seen once. The sequenced sample consisted of peripheral blood. These receptors originate from a human donor in a cohort sampled during active COVID-19.

V and J are TRBV6-1 and TRBJ2-2, with TRBD2 matching over 9 bases. V shed 2 bases and J 0 bases; nucleotides not matched to a gene: 7. Germline V CDR1 and CDR2: MNHNS, SASEGT. This CDR3 is 18 amino acids long. The CDR3, as DNA: TGTGCCAGCAGTGAAAATCTAGCGGGGTCCGCGAACACCGGGGAGCTGTTTTTT. Translated, it gives CASSENLAGSANTGELFF.

The chain carries TRBV3-1 (or the pseudogene TRBV3-2) and TRBJ1-4, with D tentatively TRBD1 (5 bases). The CDR3 covers 17 residues. The germline V gene has CDR1 LGHDT and CDR2 YNNKEL (reference sequence). The ends were cut back, 4 bases at V and 0 bases at J, with 15 bases in the middle. The DNA for the CDR3 is TGTGCCAGCAGCCCCTTTACGGGGGGGGCAACTAATGAAAAACTGTTTTTT. It is translated as CASSPFTGGATNEKLFF.

This chain joins TRBV29-1 and TRBJ1-1; weak D call: TRBD1 (6 bases). With 8 bases removed from V and 5 bases from J, the gap between germline ends came to 12 bases. The CDR3 is 11 amino acids. From germline, CDR1 is SQVTM and CDR2 ANQGSEA. The chain's CDR3 is CSTTGRTEAFF. CDR3 nucleotide sequence: TGCAGCACCACAGGGCGGACTGAAGCTTTCTTT.

The CDR3: CASSEGQGADQPQHF. The CDR3 DNA is TGTGCCAGCAGTGAAGGGCAGGGGGCGGATCAGCCCCAGCATTTT. The rearrangement uses TRBV6-1 and TRBJ1-5; 8 bases line up with TRBD1. The CDR3 spans 15 residues. V was pared by 1 base and J by 5 bases, with 4 bases of the junction left unmatched. Looked up from germline, CDR1 is MNHNS and CDR2 is SASEGT.

The chain combines TRBV5-1 with TRBJ2-6; D gene uncertain. V shed 2 bases and J shed 0 bases, with 12 bases lying between them. The CDR3 totals 17 residues. The germline gives CDR1 SGHRS, CDR2 YFSETQ. The CDR3 DNA reads as TGCGCCAGCAGCTTCGACACGTACAGCTCTGGGGCCAACGTCCTGACTTTC. Protein product: CASSFDTYSSGANVLTF.

The V gene is TRBV5-4, the J gene TRBJ1-1, with TRBD1 as a possible D gene (5 bases). V was pared by 4 bases and J by 11 bases, with 15 bases between. The CDR3 totals 12 residues. Germline lookup yields CDR1 SGHNT and CDR2 YYREEE (reference sequence). The CDR3: CASSLSRGSAFF. The CDR3 nucleotides read TGTGCCAGCAGCCTTTCTAGGGGTTCTGCTTTCTTT.

The chain uses TRBV6-5 and TRBJ1-6; D remains unclear. Trimming took 5 bases from V and 0 from J, leaving 5 bases between them. The length of the CDR3 is 14 residues. CDR1 is MNHEY, CDR2 SVGAGI, per germline. The CDR3 sequence: CASSPSSYNSPLHF. CDR3 in DNA: TGTGCCAGCAGTCCCAGCTCCTATAATTCACCCCTCCACTTT.

The chain carries TRBV28 and TRBJ1-2; possible D gene TRBD1, 6 bases. V lost 1 base and J 5 bases, leaving 14 bases between the germline ends. Germline lookup yields CDR1 MDHEN and CDR2 SYDVKM. The CDR3 is made up of 15 amino acids. The CDR3 is CASSLFPQGKYGYTF. Written as DNA, the CDR3 is TGTGCCAGCAGTTTATTTCCGCAGGGGAAGTATGGCTACACCTTC.

This clone was counted only a few times. CDR3 in amino acids: CASRGQGGWPQHF. As DNA, the CDR3 is TGTGCCAGCAGGGGACAGGGTGGGTGGCCCCAGCATTTT. V gene TRBV2 combines with J gene TRBJ1-5, with 9 nucleotides matching TRBD1. V shed 6 bases and J 9 bases; nucleotides not matched to a gene: 6. This CDR3 spans 13 amino acids. The germline V gene encodes CDR1 SNHLY and CDR2 FYNNEI.

The chain has TRBV5-8 and TRBJ2-1, with 11 nucleotides matching TRBD2. The germline gives CDR1 SGHTS, CDR2 YDEGEE. This CDR3 spans 15 amino acids. Trimming at V came to 0 bases and at J to 10 bases, leaving 6 bases not matched to a gene. The CDR3 reads CASSLGSSGRTEQFF. CDR3 bases: TGTGCCAGCAGCTTGGGGTCTAGCGGGAGGACCGAGCAGTTCTTC.

The V call is TRBV5-6, the J call TRBJ2-7; D may be TRBD2 (5 bases). CDR1 and CDR2 (germline): SGHDT, YYEEEE. Between the trimmed V and J ends, which lost 3 bases and 6 bases, there was a span of 13 bases. The CDR3 length is 13 residues. The chain's CDR3 is CASSSLATSEQYF. CDR3 DNA sequence: TGTGCCAGCAGCTCCCTAGCAACCAGCGAGCAGTACTTC.

Written as DNA, the CDR3 is TGTGCCAGCACCGAGGCGGGGGATGGCTACACCTTC. Translation: CASTEAGDGYTF. This chain connects TRBV28 to TRBJ1-2; D possibly corresponds to TRBD1 (5 bases). The germline V gene encodes CDR1 MDHEN and CDR2 SYDVKM. The CDR3 has 12 amino acids. V was cut by 7 bases and J by 6 bases, with 12 bases left in between.

The V and J genes are TRBV2 and TRBJ1-1; D remains unclear. CDR1 is SNHLY and CDR2 is FYNNEI in the germline V gene. Deletions cut 6 bases from V and 6 bases from J, with 11 bases between. The CDR3 runs to 12 residues. The CDR3 region is CASSATRSEAFF. The CDR3 DNA reads TGTGCCAGCAGCGCTACGAGGTCTGAAGCTTTCTTT.

This clone has only a few counts. The V gene is TRBV4-1, the J gene TRBJ2-7; D ambiguous. V dropped 0 bases and J dropped 7 bases, with 10 bases sitting between them. CDR1 is MGHRA, CDR2 YSYEKL, per germline. The CDR3 is made up of 13 amino acids. CDR3 sequence: CASSQDMAAEQYF. In DNA form, the CDR3 reads TGCGCCAGCAGCCAAGATATGGCCGCTGAGCAGTACTTC.

The V and J genes are TRBV28 and TRBJ2-5; D unresolved. The ends were cut back, 4 bases at V and 3 bases at J, with 9 bases in the middle. Germline values: CDR1 MDHEN, CDR2 SYDVKM. The CDR3 runs 13 residues. DNA for the CDR3: TGTGCCAGCAGTTCCCCGCGGAAAGAGACCCAGTACTTC. This gives the protein CASSSPRKETQYF.

The V call is TRBV14, the J call TRBJ2-7; 7 bases are a match to TRBD2. V lost 4 bases and J lost 6; bases outside the gene matches: 12. The germline CDR1 and CDR2 sequences are SGHDN and FVKESK. The CDR3 runs to 15 residues. CDR3 DNA: TGTGCCAGCAGCCCTCGGGGAGGGGAGCCTGGCGAGCAGTACTTC. As protein: CASSPRGGEPGEQYF.

The genes are TRBV18 and TRBJ1-1; a weak D match, TRBD1 (6 bases). The CDR3 is 13 amino acids. Germline values: CDR1 KGHSH, CDR2 LQKENI. Trimming removed 6 bases from V and 1 base from J, with 9 bases in between. The CDR3 region has the DNA TGTGCCAGCTCTGCGGACAGGAACACTGAAGCTTTCTTT. Encoded protein: CASSADRNTEAFF. Full variable domain (outside the CDR3, taken from reference TRBV18 and TRBJ1-1): NAGVMQNPRHLVRRRGQEARLRCSPMKGHSHVYWYRQLPEEGLKFMVYLQKENIIDESGMPKERFSAEFPKEGPSILRIQQVVRGDSAAYFCASSADRNTEAFFGQGTRLTVV.

V usage is TRBV3-1 (or the pseudogene TRBV3-2) and J usage is TRBJ2-5; TRBD2 matches at 11 bases. V trimming: 3 bases; J trimming: 5 bases; junction bases outside the gene matches: 2. CDR3 length: 14 residues. Germline CDR1 reads LGHDT; CDR2 reads YNNKEL (reference sequence). The CDR3 DNA reads as TGTGCCAGCAGCCATACTAGCGGGAGTGAGACCCAGTACTTC. This translates into CASSHTSGSETQYF.

This clone was counted only a few times. This chain connects TRBV25-1 to TRBJ1-1; TRBD1 matches at 7 bases. Germline trimming cut 2 bases from V and 2 bases from J; bases unmatched to any gene: 2. This CDR3 region has 14 residues. The germline V gene encodes CDR1 MGHDK and CDR2 SYGVNS. This CDR3 reads CASSETGDNTEAFF. Written as DNA, the CDR3 is TGTGCCAGCAGTGAAACAGGGGATAACACTGAAGCTTTCTTT.

The chain recombines TRBV24-1 with TRBJ1-5; D perhaps matches TRBD1 (5 bases). The CDR3 consists of 15 residues. Germline V gene sequence: CDR1 KGHDR, CDR2 SFDVKD. V lost 8 bases and J lost 0, with 13 bases in between. In nucleotides, the CDR3 is TGTGCCACCAAGGGGCCCCTGGATAGCAATCAGCCCCAGCATTTT. This gives the protein CATKGPLDSNQPQHF.

The chain is built from TRBV19 and TRBJ1-1; 8 nucleotides match TRBD1. The germline gives CDR1 LNHDA, CDR2 SQIVND (reference sequence). The CDR3 is 13 amino acids. Trimming at V came to 7 bases and at J to 3 bases, leaving 4 bases not matched to a gene. The CDR3 sequence is CASKSTGDTEAFF. The CDR3, as DNA: TGTGCCAGTAAATCGACAGGGGACACTGAAGCTTTCTTT.

The CDR3 sequence is CASSLFRQGEQYF. The CDR3 DNA reads TGTGCCAGCAGTTTATTTCGACAGGGGGAGCAGTACTTC. V is TRBV27 and J is TRBJ2-7; 8 nucleotides line up with TRBD1. Looked up from germline, CDR1 is MNHEY and CDR2 is SMNVEV (reference sequence). The CDR3 covers 13 residues. V dropped 1 base and J dropped 7; count of bases not matched to a gene: 3.